This T cell receptor (beta chain) is drawn from a study of blood T cell repertoires in COVID-19 (dated by TCRdb to the early 2020s). Broadly, across the study: The collaborator samples originated in the United States, Italy and Spain and spanned the acute and convalescent phases of COVID-19. The prospective study material was composed of cDNA or gDNA derived from T cells, B-cell-depleted T cells, or PBMCs. Subjects who had been exposed to COVID-19, were actively infected with it, or had recovered from it provided the deeply sampled blood TCRbeta repertoires that made up the dataset. The repertoires were made available in a free public database intended to serve as a resource for research on the immune response to SARS-CoV-2. The samples were drawn from the first 160 participants of the ongoing ImmuneRACE study and from about 1,200 subjects provided by 6 global collaborators. A de-identified subject ID, COVID-19 status, age in years and sex were almost always included in the sample metadata. Where HLA class I and class II types were available, the types were taken from metadata supplied by the sample provider, not from assay-based typing. What the research found in general, with its limitations: How much clinical and demographic metadata was included differed by source and by participant, and the metadata was provided uncurated.

The immunoSEQ Assay, a bias-controlled multiplex PCR, was used to amplify TCRbeta CDR3 regions from genomic DNA. Processing in the source paper ran as follows. The number of nucleated cells in each sample was estimated from the amplification of reference gene primers within the assay. Sequence reads were collapsed and filtered to measure the absolute abundance of every unique TCRbeta CDR3 rearrangement. For each sample, productive Simpson clonality was calculated by taking the square root of Simpson's diversity index across productive rearrangements. TCRdb limited this immuneACCESS table to in-frame rearrangements with V and J called. A share of clones is missing; checked studies link under half to unresolved V genes, and the rest is unexplained. V, J and clone size reflect that table, while D and trimming were determined from the DNA. This sample holds some 300,000 clones; around 81% were observed only once. The ten top clones hold 4.1% of the sample.

As to this clone: Its antigen target is currently unknown. No clone much larger than this one lies a single base away; base qualities are absent.

Collaborating institutions collected whole blood in K2EDTA tubes following their own protocols. For TCRbeta analysis, collaborators shipped samples in one of three forms: frozen whole blood, isolated PBMCs, or DNA extracted from either of those sample types. For CDR1 and CDR2, the germline V gene lists SGDLS and YYNGEE. Trimming removed 4 bases from V and 3 bases from J; the gene matches leave 6 bases unexplained. Reading from cysteine to phenylalanine, the CDR3 counts 15 amino acids. Left in the record is the CDR3 DNA by itself, 45 bases read in frame from the first base. This receptor was identified in a woman in her forties or fifties with active or convalescent COVID-19. Input material: peripheral blood. The chain uses TRBV9 and TRBJ2-7; TRBD2 matches 11 bases in the middle. The bases are TGTGCCAGCAGCATCGGACTAGCGGGCTACTACGAGCAGTACTTC. Translation gives CASSIGLAGYYEQYF.